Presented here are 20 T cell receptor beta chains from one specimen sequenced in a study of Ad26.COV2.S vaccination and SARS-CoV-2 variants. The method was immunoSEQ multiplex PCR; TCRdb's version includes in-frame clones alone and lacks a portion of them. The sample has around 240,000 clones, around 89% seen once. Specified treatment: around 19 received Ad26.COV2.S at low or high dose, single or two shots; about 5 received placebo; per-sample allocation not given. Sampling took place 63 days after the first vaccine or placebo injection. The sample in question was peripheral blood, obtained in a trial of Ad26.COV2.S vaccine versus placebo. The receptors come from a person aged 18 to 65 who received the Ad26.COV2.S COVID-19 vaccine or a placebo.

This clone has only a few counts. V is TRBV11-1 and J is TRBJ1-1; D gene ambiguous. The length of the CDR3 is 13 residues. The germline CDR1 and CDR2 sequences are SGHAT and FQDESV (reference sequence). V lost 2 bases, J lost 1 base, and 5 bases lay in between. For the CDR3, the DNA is TGTGCCAGCAGCTTAAAGGGGAACACTGAAGCTTTCTTT. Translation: CASSLKGNTEAFF.

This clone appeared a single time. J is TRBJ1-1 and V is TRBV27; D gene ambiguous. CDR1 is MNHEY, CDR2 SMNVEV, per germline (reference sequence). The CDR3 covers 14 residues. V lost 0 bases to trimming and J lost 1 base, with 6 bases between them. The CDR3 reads CASSLSHGNTEAFF. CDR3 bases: TGTGCCAGCAGTTTATCCCATGGGAACACTGAAGCTTTCTTT.

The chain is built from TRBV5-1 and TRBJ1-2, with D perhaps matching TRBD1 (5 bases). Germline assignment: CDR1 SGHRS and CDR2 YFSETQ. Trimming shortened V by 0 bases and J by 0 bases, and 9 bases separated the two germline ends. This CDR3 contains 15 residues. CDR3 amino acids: CASSLEVRANYGYTF. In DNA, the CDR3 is TGCGCCAGCAGCTTGGAAGTCAGGGCTAACTATGGCTACACCTTC. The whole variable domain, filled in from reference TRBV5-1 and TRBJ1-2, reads KAGVTQTPRYLIKTRGQQVTLSCSPISGHRSVSWYQQTPGQGLQFLFEYFSETQRNKGNFPGRFSGRQFSNSRSEMNVSTLELGDSALYLCASSLEVRANYGYTFGSGTRLTVV.

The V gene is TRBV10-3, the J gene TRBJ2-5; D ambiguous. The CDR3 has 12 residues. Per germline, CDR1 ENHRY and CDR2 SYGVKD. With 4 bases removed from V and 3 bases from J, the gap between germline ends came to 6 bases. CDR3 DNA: TGTGCCATCAGTGTAACAGAAGAGACCCAGTACTTC. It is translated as CAISVTEETQYF.

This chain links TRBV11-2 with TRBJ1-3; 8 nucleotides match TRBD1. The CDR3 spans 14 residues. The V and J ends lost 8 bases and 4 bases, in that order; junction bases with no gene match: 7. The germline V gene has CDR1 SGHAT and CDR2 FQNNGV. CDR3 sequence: CASAGGSGGNTIYF. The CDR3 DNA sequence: TGTGCCAGCGCAGGGGGCTCAGGAGGAAACACCATATATTTT.

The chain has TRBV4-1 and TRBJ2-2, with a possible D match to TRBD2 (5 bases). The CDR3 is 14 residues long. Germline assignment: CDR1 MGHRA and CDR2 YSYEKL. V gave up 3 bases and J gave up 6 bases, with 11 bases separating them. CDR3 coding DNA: TGCGCCAGCAGCCACCCAGGAGGATCCGGGGAGCTGTTTTTT. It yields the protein CASSHPGGSGELFF.

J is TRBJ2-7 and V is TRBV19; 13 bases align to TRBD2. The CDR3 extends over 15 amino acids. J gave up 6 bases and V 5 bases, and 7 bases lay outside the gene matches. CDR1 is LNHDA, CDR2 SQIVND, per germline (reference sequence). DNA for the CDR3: TGTGCCAGTAGTCCTGGACTAGCGGGGGAGACCGAGCAGTACTTC. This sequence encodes CASSPGLAGETEQYF.

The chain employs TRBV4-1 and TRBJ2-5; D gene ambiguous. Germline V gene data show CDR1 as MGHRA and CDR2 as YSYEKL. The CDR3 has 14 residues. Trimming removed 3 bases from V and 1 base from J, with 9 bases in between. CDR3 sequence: CASSHDNRQETQYF. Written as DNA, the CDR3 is TGCGCCAGCAGCCACGACAACCGCCAAGAGACCCAGTACTTC.

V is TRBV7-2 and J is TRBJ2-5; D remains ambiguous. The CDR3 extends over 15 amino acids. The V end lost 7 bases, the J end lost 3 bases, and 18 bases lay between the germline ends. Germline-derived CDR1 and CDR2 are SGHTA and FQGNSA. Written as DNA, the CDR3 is TGTGCCAGCACCCAACAAAGGCTAACTAAAGAGACCCAGTACTTC. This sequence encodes CASTQQRLTKETQYF.

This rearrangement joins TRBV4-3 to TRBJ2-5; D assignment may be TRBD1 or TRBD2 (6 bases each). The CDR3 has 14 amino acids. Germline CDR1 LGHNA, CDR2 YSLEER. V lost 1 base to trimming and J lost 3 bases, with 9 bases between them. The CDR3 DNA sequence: TGCGCCAGCAGCCAAGGGGGGGCGGAAGAGACCCAGTACTTC. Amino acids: CASSQGGAEETQYF.

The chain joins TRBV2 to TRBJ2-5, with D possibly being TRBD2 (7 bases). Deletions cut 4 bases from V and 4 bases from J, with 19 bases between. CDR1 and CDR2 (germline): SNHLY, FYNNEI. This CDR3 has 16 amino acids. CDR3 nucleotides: TGTGCCAGCAGTGCATTAGGCGGGCGGGGGCGAGAGACCCAGTACTTC. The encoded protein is CASSALGGRGRETQYF.

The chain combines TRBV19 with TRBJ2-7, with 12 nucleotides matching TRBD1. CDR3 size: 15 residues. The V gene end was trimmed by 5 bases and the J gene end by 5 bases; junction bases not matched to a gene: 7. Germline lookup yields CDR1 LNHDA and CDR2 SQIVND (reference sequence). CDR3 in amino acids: CASSFTGTGGHEQYF. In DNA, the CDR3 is TGTGCCAGTAGTTTCACCGGGACAGGGGGCCACGAGCAGTACTTC.

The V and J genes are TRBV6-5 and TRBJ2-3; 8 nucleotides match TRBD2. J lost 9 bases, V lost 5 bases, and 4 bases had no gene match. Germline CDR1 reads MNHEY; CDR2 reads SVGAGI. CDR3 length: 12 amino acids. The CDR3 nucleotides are TGTGCCAGCAGTCCAGCGGGAGCCACGCAGTATTTT. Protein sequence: CASSPAGATQYF.

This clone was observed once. The CDR3 protein is CASSSRVAGYPGELFF. CDR3 nucleotides: TGTGCCAGCAGTTCCCGGGTAGCGGGGTATCCCGGGGAGCTGTTTTTT. The chain recombines TRBV13 with TRBJ2-2; TRBD2 matches at 8 bases. This CDR3 has 16 amino acids. Germline trimming cut 6 bases from V and 6 bases from J; bases unmatched to any gene: 12. Germline-derived CDR1 and CDR2 are PRHDT and FYEKMQ (reference sequence).

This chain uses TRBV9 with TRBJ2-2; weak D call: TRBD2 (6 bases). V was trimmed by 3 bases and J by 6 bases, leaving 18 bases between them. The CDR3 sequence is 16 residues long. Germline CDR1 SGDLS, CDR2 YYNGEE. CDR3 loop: CASSALGSGRPGELFF. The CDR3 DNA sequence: TGTGCCAGCAGCGCACTCGGGAGTGGGAGGCCCGGGGAGCTGTTTTTT.

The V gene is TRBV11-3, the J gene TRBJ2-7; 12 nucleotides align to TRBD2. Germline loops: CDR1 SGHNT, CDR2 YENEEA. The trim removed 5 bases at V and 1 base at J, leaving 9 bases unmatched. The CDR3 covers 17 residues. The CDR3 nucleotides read TGTGCCAGCAGCCCGACTAGCGGGAGAGGTGGGTCCTACGAGCAGTACTTC. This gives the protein CASSPTSGRGGSYEQYF.

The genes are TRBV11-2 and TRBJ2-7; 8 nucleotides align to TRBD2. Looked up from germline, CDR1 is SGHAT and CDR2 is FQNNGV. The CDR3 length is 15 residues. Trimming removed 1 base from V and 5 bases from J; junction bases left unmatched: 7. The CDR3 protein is CASSLGPSGSDEQYF. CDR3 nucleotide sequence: TGTGCCAGCAGCTTAGGTCCCAGCGGGAGCGACGAGCAGTACTTC. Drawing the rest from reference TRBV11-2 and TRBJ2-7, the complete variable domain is EAGVAQSPRYKIIEKRQSVAFWCNPISGHATLYWYQQILGQGPKLLIQFQNNGVVDDSQLPKDRFSAERLKGVDSTLKIQPAKLEDSAVYLCASSLGPSGSDEQYFGPGTRLTVT.

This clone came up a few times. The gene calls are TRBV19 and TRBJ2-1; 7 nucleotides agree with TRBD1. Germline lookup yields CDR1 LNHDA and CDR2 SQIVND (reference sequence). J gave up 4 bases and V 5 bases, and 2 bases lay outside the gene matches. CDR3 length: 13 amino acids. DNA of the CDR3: TGTGCCAGTAGTCCCAGGGGGTACAATGAGCAGTTCTTC. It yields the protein CASSPRGYNEQFF.

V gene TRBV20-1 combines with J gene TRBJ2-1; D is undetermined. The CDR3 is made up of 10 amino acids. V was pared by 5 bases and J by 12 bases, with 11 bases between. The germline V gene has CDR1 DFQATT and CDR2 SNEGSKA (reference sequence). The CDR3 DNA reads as TGCAGTGCTTCAGATGGTGGGCAGTTCTTC. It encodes CSASDGGQFF.

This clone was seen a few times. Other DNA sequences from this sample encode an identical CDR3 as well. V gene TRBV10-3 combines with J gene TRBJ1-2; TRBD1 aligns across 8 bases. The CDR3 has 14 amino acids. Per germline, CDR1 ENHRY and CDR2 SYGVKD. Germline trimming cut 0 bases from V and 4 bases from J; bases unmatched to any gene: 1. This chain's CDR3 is CAISESDRGYGYTF. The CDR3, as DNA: TGTGCCATCAGTGAGTCAGACAGGGGCTATGGCTACACCTTC.